The clone carrying this T cell receptor (beta chain) was counted a few times. The data derive from a study of CD8+CD57+ T cells in acquired aplastic anemia. Patients picked for sequencing had shown CD8+CD57+ cell expansion detected by flow cytometry. There were no patients without severe acquired aplastic anemia. It was genomic DNA that served as the template for profiling TCR beta VDJ and CDR3. MiXCR, run by TCRdb on the reads, gives a single entry per CDR3 protein. The sample carries around 200,000 distinct CDR3 sequences, less than 50% recorded once. The V gene's germline CDR1 is LNHDA and CDR2 SQIVND (reference sequence). This CDR3 comprises 15 residues. Trimming removed 1 base from V and 2 bases from J, with 11 bases in between.

This chain connects TRBV19 to TRBJ2-5, with D hard to call. The sequencing sample was made of sorted CD4+, CD8+, or CD8+CD57+ T cells (not recorded which) from PBMCs. The clonotype originates from a human donor with aplastic anemia. CDR3 protein: CASSIGVGWQETQYF. The DNA of the CDR3 is TGTGCCAGTAGTATAGGGGTGGGTTGGCAAGAGACCCAGTACTTC.